This T cell receptor (beta chain) was recorded in a study of OX40 agonist ivuxolimab in advanced cancers. In the study overall: A male proportion of 82.7% was recorded, with mean age around 64 years and range roughly 20 to 90.

Patients with autoimmune history or systemic immunosuppression were excluded. Points on this clone: Its specificity is unknown.

TCRdb's copy holds only in-frame clones and misses some; the assay was immunoSEQ multiplex PCR. The sample has under 80,000 clones; roughly four fifths are singletons. Regarding the study as a whole: Clonal expansion by week 6 occurred in CD4+ and CD8+ blood T cells (at 0.1 to 3.0 mg/kg). Which antigen the expanded peripheral T cells recognized is unknown.

The CDR3 is 10 amino acids. V dropped 8 bases and J dropped 5 bases, with 4 bases sitting between them. CDR1 is MNHNS, CDR2 SASEGT, per germline. This clonotype was obtained from an adult with an advanced solid tumor such as melanoma, head and neck, liver or kidney cancer. Material: CD4+ or CD8+ T cells sorted from blood, obtained in a trial of the OX40 agonist ivuxolimab. This chain connects TRBV6-1 to TRBJ2-1, with D hard to call. The CDR3 sequence: CASGDNEQFF. The CDR3, as DNA: TGTGCCAGCGGAGACAATGAGCAGTTCTTC.